Shown below are 9 T cell receptor beta chains from a single sample sequenced in a study of cytomegalovirus exposure and HLA in healthy donors. The PCR contained 60 Vbeta and 13 Jbeta primers. Profiling relied on immunoSEQ multiplex PCR, and the TCRdb table lists in-frame clones only, not all of them. The sample yields about 140,000 clones, 70% to 85% seen once. Material: PBMCs. These receptors were obtained from a man aged 40-50 years in good health and CMV-seropositive.

This chain joins TRBV19 and TRBJ1-2; a possible D gene is TRBD1 (6 bases). Germline loops: CDR1 LNHDA, CDR2 SQIVND (reference sequence). V shed 4 bases and J shed 0 bases, with 15 bases lying between them. The CDR3 loop spans 16 amino acids. The CDR3 loop is CASSRIHRATNYGYTF. The CDR3, as DNA: TGTGCCAGTAGTAGAATACACAGGGCGACTAACTATGGCTACACCTTC.

The rearrangement uses TRBV7-8 and TRBJ2-5; 8 bases map to TRBD1. Per the germline V gene, CDR1 is SGHVS and CDR2 is FQNEAQ. V dropped 9 bases and J dropped 2; count of bases not matched to a gene: 5. The CDR3 sequence is 13 residues long. The CDR3 spells CASRQGSQETQYF. CDR3 bases: TGTGCCAGTCGACAGGGGTCACAAGAGACCCAGTACTTC.

On this clone itself: Distinct nucleotide sequences in the sample also encode this CDR3. The V call is TRBV9, the J call TRBJ2-7; tentatively, D is TRBD1 (5 bases). The germline V and J ends were trimmed by 4 bases and 3 bases, with 14 bases remaining between them. There are 14 residues in the CDR3. Per germline, CDR1 SGDLS and CDR2 YYNGEE. Written as DNA, the CDR3 is TGTGCCAGCAGCTCTCGACAGTCCAGCTACGAGCAGTACTTC. This sequence encodes CASSSRQSSYEQYF.

The rearrangement links TRBV2 to TRBJ2-5; no clear D. V was cut by 8 bases and J by 1 base, with 8 bases left in between. The germline V gene encodes CDR1 SNHLY and CDR2 FYNNEI. CDR3 size: 12 residues. This CDR3 reads CASGQSQETQYF. The CDR3 coding sequence is TGTGCCAGCGGGCAGTCCCAAGAGACCCAGTACTTC.

The CDR3 loop reads CASSPLRGQSKEKLFF. In nucleotides, the CDR3 is TGTGCCAGCTCACCACTGAGGGGACAGTCAAAGGAAAAACTGTTTTTT. The chain joins TRBV18 to TRBJ1-4, with 7 bases matching TRBD1. Germline V CDR1 and CDR2: KGHSH, LQKENI. Trimming removed 1 base from V and 8 bases from J; junction bases left unmatched: 10. The length of the CDR3 is 16 residues.

The chain has TRBV9 and TRBJ2-2, with 7 bases lining up with TRBD2. CDR3 length: 18 residues. CDR1 and CDR2 from the germline V gene are SGDLS and YYNGEE. Losses at the gene ends were 2 bases for V and 0 bases for J; bases not matched to a gene: 10. For the CDR3, the DNA is TGTGCCAGCAGCGTGGGGGGGTGGGACTACACGAACACCGGGGAGCTGTTTTTT. Protein: CASSVGGWDYTNTGELFF.

This chain uses TRBV27 with TRBJ2-5; 9 bases match TRBD1. CDR1 and CDR2 from the germline V gene are MNHEY and SMNVEV (reference sequence). J lost 4 bases, V lost 5 bases, and 11 bases had no gene match. This CDR3 is built from 16 residues. The CDR3 DNA is TGTGCCAGCAGTGCCCTCGACAGGGGGTCTCGAGAGACCCAGTACTTC. It is translated as CASSALDRGSRETQYF.

This clone was seen once. The V and J genes are TRBV10-2 and TRBJ2-2; a possible D gene is TRBD2 (5 bases). V was trimmed by 3 bases and J by 6 bases, leaving 5 bases between them. CDR1 WSHSY and CDR2 SAAADI come from the germline V gene. The CDR3 extends over 12 amino acids. As DNA, the CDR3 is TGCGCCAGCAGTGAACTAGCCGGGGAGCTGTTTTTT. Its protein product is CASSELAGELFF.

V and J are TRBV20-1 and TRBJ2-7; D unclear. The germline gives CDR1 DFQATT, CDR2 SNEGSKA (reference sequence). The length of the CDR3 is 11 residues. Trimming stripped 1 base from V and 2 bases from J, with 3 bases between. The CDR3 DNA is TGCAGTGCTAGAGGGCCCTACGAGCAGTACTTC. Its protein product is CSARGPYEQYF.